This record looks at one T cell receptor beta chain sequence and its context. CDR1 and CDR2 (germline): LNHDA, SQIVND (reference sequence). CDR3 size: 15 residues. Germline trimming cut 3 bases from V and 10 bases from J; bases unmatched to any gene: 9. This sample is drawn from a study of blood T cell repertoires in COVID-19. Study-level background: Acute-phase and convalescent COVID-19 samples originated in the United States, Italy and Spain. In each case, the material was cDNA or gDNA derived from T cells, B-cell-depleted T cells, or PBMCs.

Per the original data handling: Reference gene primer amplification gave estimated nucleated cell counts. Sequencing used immunoSEQ multiplex PCR; TCRdb keeps in-frame clones, though not all of them. That table gives V, J and clone size, and the DNA gave D and trimming. The sample contains around 140,000 clones, approximately 82% of which appear only once. The sample comprised peripheral blood. The J gene is TRBJ2-1, the V gene TRBV19, with TRBD2 identical over 10 bases. This clonotype originated in a human donor in a cohort sampled during active COVID-19. CDR3 nucleotides: TGTGCCAGTAGTATCGTAGCTAGCGGGAGCATGGAGCAGTTCTTC. This translates into CASSIVASGSMEQFF.